This TCR beta chain was retrieved from a study of blood T cell repertoires in COVID-19 (dated by TCRdb to between 2020 and 2021). In the study overall: Samples from collaborators originated in the United States, Italy and Spain and spanned both the acute and convalescent phases of COVID-19. Where available, HLA class I and class II types were obtained from metadata supplied by the sample provider rather than from assay-based typing. Samples came from the ongoing ImmuneRACE study (first 160 participants) plus 1,254 subjects from 6 global collaborators. The repertoires were released in a freely available public database intended as a resource for research on the immune response to SARS-CoV-2. The sample metadata nearly always contained a de-identified subject ID, COVID-19 status, age in years and sex. Subjects who had been exposed to COVID-19, were actively infected with it, or had recovered from it provided the deeply sampled blood TCRbeta repertoires that made up the dataset. The material from the prospective study consisted of cDNA or gDNA derived from T cells, B-cell-depleted T cells, or PBMCs. The investigation overall reported the following: The amount of clinical and demographic metadata varied by source and participant and was provided uncurated.

Deletion took 6 bases off V and 7 bases off J, with a span of 12 bases between the germline ends. The CDR3 contains 11 residues, cysteine and phenylalanine counted. This entry keeps only the CDR3 DNA: 33 bases, framed from base 1. Sequences SQVTM (CDR1) and ANQGSEA (CDR2) are obtained from the germline V gene. Comments on this clone: Its antigen target is currently unknown. The record has no base qualities; no much larger clone is one base away.

The collaborating institutions used their own protocols to collect whole blood in K2EDTA tubes. For TCRbeta analysis, collaborator samples were shipped as frozen whole blood, as isolated PBMCs, or as DNA extracted from either sample type. TCRbeta CDR3 regions were amplified from genomic DNA by means of the immunoSEQ Assay, a bias-controlled multiplex PCR. Per the original workflow: Nucleated cell counts per sample were estimated from amplification of reference gene primers within the assay. To quantify the absolute abundance of each unique TCRbeta CDR3 rearrangement, sequence reads were collapsed and filtered. For each sample, productive Simpson clonality was calculated by taking the square root of Simpson's diversity index across productive rearrangements. TCRdb mirrors the immuneACCESS table, restricted to in-frame sequences. Some clones are absent from its copies; in checked studies, under half trace to an unresolved V gene, and the reason for the others is unknown. The V and J calls and clone size were taken over from that table, and D and trimming were inferred from the DNA. Across this sample there are about 140,000 clones, with 85% to 90% seen only once. About 4.1% of the sample rests with the top ten.

Source material: peripheral blood. This clonotype was sampled from a middle-aged woman with acute or convalescent COVID-19. The rearranged segments are TRBV29-1 and TRBJ1-1; D gene: possibly TRBD1, on 5 matching bases. The DNA is TGCAGCGTCGCCGGGGGTCTTGAAGCTTTCTTT. It encodes CSVAGGLEAFF.